Shown below are 17 T cell receptor beta chains from a single sample sequenced in a study of blood T cell repertoires in COVID-19. Here immunoSEQ multiplex PCR was the method, and the copy in TCRdb shows in-frame clones only, minus some. The sample consists of hundreds of thousands of clones, 84% of them appearing once. Sequencing was carried out using peripheral blood. These receptors came from a human donor in a cohort sampled during active COVID-19.

This clone appeared a few times. The chain joins TRBV18 to TRBJ2-1; no reliable D call. The CDR3 contains 17 residues. The ends were cut back, 0 bases at V and 0 bases at J, with 12 bases in the middle. From germline, CDR1 is KGHSH and CDR2 LQKENI. The CDR3, as DNA: TGTGCCAGCTCACCACCGGCTTTGGCAAGCTCCTACAATGAGCAGTTCTTC. It encodes CASSPPALASSYNEQFF. Together with reference TRBV18 and TRBJ2-1, the CDR3 gives the full variable domain: NAGVMQNPRHLVRRRGQEARLRCSPMKGHSHVYWYRQLPEEGLKFMVYLQKENIIDESGMPKERFSAEFPKEGPSILRIQQVVRGDSAAYFCASSPPALASSYNEQFFGPGTRLTVL.

This clone came up once. CDR3 amino acids: CSALSGGAGDTQYF. As DNA, the CDR3 is TGCAGCGCCCTGAGCGGGGGGGCCGGAGATACGCAGTATTTT. This chain joins TRBV29-1 and TRBJ2-3, with 10 bases aligning to TRBD2. The CDR3 length is 14 residues. Germline assignment: CDR1 SQVTM and CDR2 ANQGSEA. V trimming: 7 bases; J trimming: 5 bases; junction bases outside the gene matches: 9.

In its sample, this clone was seen a few times. The sample has other DNA sequences that encode this CDR3 too. The chain links TRBV29-1 to TRBJ1-2; TRBD1 matches at 7 bases. CDR3 size: 12 residues. Germline-derived CDR1 and CDR2 are SQVTM and ANQGSEA. The ends lost 1 base at V and 7 bases at J; junction bases unmatched: 3. CDR3 amino acids: CSVEGQGGGYTF. CDR3 DNA sequence: TGCAGCGTTGAAGGGCAGGGGGGTGGCTACACCTTC.

V is TRBV7-8 and J is TRBJ2-1; D gene ambiguous. The germline gives CDR1 SGHVS, CDR2 FQNEAQ. The CDR3 spans 14 residues. V shed 0 bases and J shed 6 bases, with 9 bases lying between them. Here the CDR3 reads CASSLAARSNEQFF. The CDR3, as DNA: TGTGCCAGCAGCTTAGCGGCTAGAAGCAATGAGCAGTTCTTC.

V usage is TRBV29-1 and J usage is TRBJ1-1; TRBD1 is a possible D gene (5 bases). V was trimmed by 4 bases and J by 5 bases, leaving 8 bases between them. The CDR3 is 11 residues long. The germline V gene encodes CDR1 SQVTM and CDR2 ANQGSEA. Here the CDR3 DNA reads TGCAGCGTTGTGGGGGGAACTGAAGCTTTCTTT. It specifies CSVVGGTEAFF. Variable domain in full (rest from reference TRBV29-1 and TRBJ1-1): SAVISQKPSRDICQRGTSLTIQCQVDSQVTMMFWYRQQPGQSLTLIATANQGSEATYESGFVIDKFPISRPNLTFSTLTVSNMSPEDSSIYLCSVVGGTEAFFGQGTRLTVV.

The chain has TRBV7-8 and TRBJ1-1, with D possibly matching TRBD1 (5 bases). V was trimmed by 5 bases and J by 1 base, leaving 14 bases between them. The CDR3 runs to 15 residues. Looked up from germline, CDR1 is SGHVS and CDR2 is FQNEAQ. CDR3 residues: CASSLSAGGNTEAFF. The CDR3 DNA is TGTGCCAGCAGCCTAAGTGCGGGGGGGAACACTGAAGCTTTCTTT.

The V gene is TRBV10-3, the J gene TRBJ1-2; 8 nucleotides agree with TRBD1. V lost 7 bases to trimming and J lost 5 bases; unmatched junction nucleotides: 6. Germline V lookup: CDR1 ENHRY, CDR2 SYGVKD. The CDR3 is 13 amino acids. The CDR3 bases are TGTGCCATCAACGGACAGGGAGTTTATGGCTACACCTTC. Amino acids: CAINGQGVYGYTF.

For this clone: The identical CDR3 is also encoded by other nucleotide sequences in the sample. The chain is built from TRBV19 and TRBJ1-5; D possibly corresponds to TRBD1 (6 bases). Per the germline V gene, CDR1 is LNHDA and CDR2 is SQIVND (reference sequence). This CDR3 region has 15 residues. The V and J ends lost 1 base and 5 bases respectively, with 12 bases between them. DNA of the CDR3: TGTGCCAGTAGTATAGGGGGGCGCTTTGATCAGCCCCAGCATTTT. It codes for CASSIGGRFDQPQHF.

V usage is TRBV7-3 and J usage is TRBJ2-2; D is possibly TRBD2 (5 bases). Germline values: CDR1 SGHTA, CDR2 FQGTGA. Trimming removed 4 bases at V and 5 bases at J, with 14 bases between. This CDR3 is built from 15 residues. CDR3 nucleotide sequence: TGTGCCAGCAGCTCTGGACTCTCCGTTACCGGGGAGCTGTTTTTT. It translates to CASSSGLSVTGELFF.

The sample holds a few counts of this clone. V is TRBV11-3 and J is TRBJ2-7, with D possibly matching TRBD2 (5 bases). V dropped 6 bases and J dropped 1 base, with 10 bases sitting between them. This CDR3 spans 13 amino acids. The germline V gene encodes CDR1 SGHNT and CDR2 YENEEA. The CDR3 DNA reads TGTGCCAGCAGTCGGGGTTTTTCCTACGAGCAGTACTTC. The encoded protein is CASSRGFSYEQYF.

V gene TRBV14 combines with J gene TRBJ2-1; D possibly corresponds to TRBD1 (6 bases). V was pared by 1 base and J by 5 bases, with 12 bases between. CDR1 SGHDN and CDR2 FVKESK come from the germline V gene. This CDR3 region has 15 residues. The CDR3 here is CASSQAWGLNNEQFF. The CDR3 DNA reads as TGTGCCAGCAGCCAAGCGTGGGGGCTAAACAATGAGCAGTTCTTC.

For this clone: Different DNA sequences within this sample yield the same CDR3. The genes are TRBV7-9 and TRBJ1-3; D unresolved. Germline V lookup: CDR1 SEHNR, CDR2 FQNEAQ (reference sequence). This CDR3 is built from 14 residues. V gave up 2 bases and J gave up 1 base, with 6 bases separating them. CDR3 sequence: CASSLSVSGNTIYF. The CDR3 DNA sequence: TGTGCCAGCAGCTTATCAGTTTCTGGAAACACCATATATTTT.

This chain links TRBV28 with TRBJ2-7; D is unclear. The V gene's germline CDR1 is MDHEN and CDR2 SYDVKM. This CDR3 contains 11 residues. V lost 6 bases and J 2 bases, leaving 5 bases between the germline ends. CDR3 loop: CASSYTYEQYF. In nucleotides, the CDR3 is TGTGCCAGCAGCTATACCTACGAGCAGTACTTC. The full variable domain, in which reference TRBV28 and TRBJ2-7 provide the parts outside the CDR3, is DVKVTQSSRYLVKRTGEKVFLECVQDMDHENMFWYRQDPGLGLRLIYFSYDVKMKEKGDIPEGYSVSREKKERFSLILESASTNQTSMYLCASSYTYEQYFGPGTRLTVT.

The chain couples TRBV5-1 to TRBJ2-2; D is possibly TRBD2 (6 bases). Trimming cost V 1 base and J 7 bases, with 14 bases left between them. This CDR3 contains 15 residues. In germline, CDR1 is SGHRS, CDR2 YFSETQ. CDR3: CASSLSRGAGGELFF. The CDR3 nucleotides are TGCGCCAGCAGCTTGTCGCGGGGCGCGGGCGGGGAGCTGTTTTTT.

J is TRBJ2-7 and V is TRBV6-5; 11 bases agree with TRBD1. This CDR3 spans 14 amino acids. CDR1 and CDR2 from the germline V gene are MNHEY and SVGAGI. Unmatched junction bases numbered 8, after V lost 7 bases and J lost 6 bases. The CDR3 DNA sequence: TGTGCCAGCATATCGGGACAGGGGGGACGCGAGCAGTACTTC. Translating gives CASISGQGGREQYF.

This rearrangement joins TRBV6-4 to TRBJ2-3, with TRBD2 identical over 7 bases. V was pared by 3 bases and J by 2 bases, with 2 bases of the junction left unmatched. Germline V gene lookup returns CDR1 MRHNA and CDR2 SNTAGT. CDR3 length equals 14 residues. CDR3 sequence reads: CASSEAGDTDTQYF. The CDR3 DNA is TGTGCCAGCAGTGAGGCGGGGGACACAGATACGCAGTATTTT.

The CDR3 loop reads CASSLGFGGGNTIYF. As DNA, the CDR3 is TGCGCCAGCAGCTTGGGTTTTGGTGGCGGAAACACCATATATTTT. This chain connects TRBV5-1 to TRBJ1-3; no definite D call. Between the trimmed V and J ends, which lost 0 bases and 4 bases, there was a span of 11 bases. The CDR3 has 15 amino acids. Germline CDR1 reads SGHRS; CDR2 reads YFSETQ.